Following are 17 T cell receptor beta chains from one sample sequenced in a study of early T cells in non-severe SARS-CoV-2 infection. Each CDR3 protein is one row after TCRdb ran MiXCR on the 5' RACE reads. The sample has about 21,000 distinct CDR3 sequences, 4.5% to 6% seen once. The sample consisted of whole blood, taken at baseline. The receptors were gathered from an adult who was a healthcare worker with PCR-confirmed SARS-CoV-2 infection or an uninfected control (not recorded which).

This clonotype was found many times. The chain couples TRBV14 to TRBJ2-7; TRBD1 aligns across 9 bases. Trimming took 0 bases from V and 3 from J; bases not matched to a gene: 6. This CDR3 is 16 amino acids long. From germline, CDR1 is SGHDN and CDR2 FVKESK. DNA for the CDR3: TGTGCCAGCAGCCAAGATCGGGGACAGGGTGTCTACGAGCAGTACTTC. Its translation: CASSQDRGQGVYEQYF. The complete variable domain, with remaining parts taken from reference TRBV14 and TRBJ2-7, reads EAGVTQFPSHSVIEKGQTVTLRCDPISGHDNLYWYRRVMGKEIKFLLHFVKESKQDESGMPNNRFLAERTGGTYSTLKVQPAELEDSGVYFCASSQDRGQGVYEQYFGPGTRLTVT.

This chain uses TRBV10-3 with TRBJ2-6, with TRBD1 matching over 8 bases. Germline loops: CDR1 ENHRY, CDR2 SYGVKD. Trimming removed 3 bases from V and 2 bases from J; junction bases left unmatched: 9. CDR3 length equals 18 residues. CDR3 amino acids: CAISEKDRGSTGANVLTF. The CDR3 DNA reads TGTGCCATCAGTGAAAAAGACAGGGGCAGTACTGGGGCCAACGTCCTGACTTTC.

This clonotype was observed at least ten times. The CDR3 reads CASRWGQGPSPLHF. CDR3 nucleotides: TGTGCCAGCAGGTGGGGACAGGGACCTTCACCCCTCCACTTT. The chain has TRBV12-3 or TRBV12-4 and TRBJ1-6; 9 bases match TRBD1. The CDR3 is made up of 14 amino acids. Trimming cost V 6 bases and J 9 bases; bases outside gene matches: 6.

Judged by abundance, this clonotype is medium-sized. The CDR3 region is CASSPWTSGTDTQYF. In nucleotides, the CDR3 is TGTGCCAGCAGCCCCTGGACTAGCGGCACAGATACGCAGTATTTT. The chain is built from TRBV7-2 and TRBJ2-3, with 9 positions matching TRBD2. The CDR3 covers 15 residues. Germline CDR1 and CDR2: SGHTA and FQGNSA. With 5 bases clipped from V and 1 base from J, the junction kept 4 bases outside the gene matches. Complete variable domain (other parts from reference TRBV7-2 and TRBJ2-3): GAGVSQSPSNKVTEKGKDVELRCDPISGHTALYWYRQSLGQGLEFLIYFQGNSAPDKSGLPSDRFSAERTGGSVSTLTIQRTQQEDSAVYLCASSPWTSGTDTQYFGPGTRLTVL.

This clonotype was recorded at least ten times. The genes are TRBV10-3 and TRBJ2-1, with 11 positions matching TRBD2. Germline V gene sequence: CDR1 ENHRY, CDR2 SYGVKD. This CDR3 is built from 14 residues. V was clipped by 10 bases and J by 4 bases; unmatched bases: 6. The CDR3 here is CATGGTSGYNEQFF. CDR3 sequence (DNA): TGTGCCACCGGGGGGACTAGCGGTTACAATGAGCAGTTCTTC.

This clonotype has just a few counts. The rearrangement joins TRBV3-2 to TRBJ1-2; the table gives TRBD1 as D, unverified against the DNA. TRBV3-2 represents a pseudogene. The CDR3 is 20 amino acids. The CDR3 DNA sequence: TGTGCCAGCAGCCATCGAGATGTCAGGGATCCGAACGCTGCGAACTATGGCTACACCTTC. Its translation is CASSHRDVRDPNAANYGYTF.

This clonotype showed up just a few times. The chain employs TRBV6-1 and TRBJ2-7; 10 bases align to TRBD1. V gave up 10 bases and J gave up 3 bases; unmatched junction bases: 9. Germline V lookup: CDR1 MNHNS, CDR2 SASEGT. CDR3 size: 14 residues. The CDR3 loop is CANSRDRGLYEQYF. CDR3 sequence (DNA): TGTGCCAACTCCCGGGACAGGGGACTCTACGAGCAGTACTTC.

The chain combines TRBV19 with TRBJ2-2; D is perhaps TRBD2 (6 bases). The ends were cut back, 8 bases at V and 0 bases at J, with 19 bases in the middle. Germline V lookup: CDR1 LNHDA, CDR2 SQIVND (reference sequence). The CDR3 loop spans 17 amino acids. CDR3 nucleotide sequence: TGTGCCAGTGGGACTCGAATGGGATATGCGAACACCGGGGAGCTGTTTTTT. It encodes CASGTRMGYANTGELFF.

By its share, this clonotype is medium-sized. V and J are TRBV4-2 and TRBJ2-5, with TRBD2 matching over 11 bases. The CDR3 spans 15 residues. V lost 1 base to trimming and J lost 2 bases; unmatched junction nucleotides: 0. Per germline, CDR1 LGHNA and CDR2 YNFKEQ. The CDR3 DNA is TGTGCCAGCAGCCAAGGGACTAGCGGGCAAGAGACCCAGTACTTC. Its protein product is CASSQGTSGQETQYF.

The chain links TRBV6-6 to TRBJ1-1; no definite D call. Trimming removed 2 bases at V and 1 base at J, with 11 bases between. CDR3 length equals 15 residues. Germline values: CDR1 MNHNY, CDR2 SVGAGI (reference sequence). In DNA form, the CDR3 reads TGTGCCAGCAGTTACGCCTTCACGGGGAACACTGAAGCTTTCTTT. This codes for CASSYAFTGNTEAFF.

Concerning this clonotype: An end of the junction does not agree with germline; a read error may underlie this. This chain connects TRBV5-1 to TRBJ1-1, with 7 bases that match TRBD1. Germline V CDR1 and CDR2: SGHRS, YFSETQ. The CDR3 runs 15 residues. The CDR3 region is CASSLGQSQLAEAFF. CDR3 DNA: TGCGCCAGCAGTTTGGGACAGTCTCAGCTCGCTGAAGCTTTCTTT. Looking up the rest from reference TRBV5-1 and TRBJ1-1 gives the full variable domain: KAGVTQTPRYLIKTRGQQVTLSCSPISGHRSVSWYQQTPGQGLQFLFEYFSETQRNKGNFPGRFSGRQFSNSRSEMNVSTLELGDSALYLCASSLGQSQLAEAFFGQGTRLTVV.

This clonotype was picked up a small number of times. This chain links TRBV29-1 with TRBJ2-5, with D possibly matching TRBD2 (5 bases). This CDR3 spans 11 amino acids. Germline V gene sequence: CDR1 SQVTM, CDR2 ANQGSEA. Trimming left V 7 bases short and J 3 bases short, with 9 bases between. The CDR3 sequence is CSAGFKETQYF. The CDR3 DNA reads as TGCAGCGCGGGGTTTAAAGAGACCCAGTACTTC.

This clonotype occurred many times. This chain connects TRBV12-5 to TRBJ2-2, with TRBD1 matching 7 bases. The germline CDR1 and CDR2 sequences are LGHNT and FRNRAP. This CDR3 contains 14 residues. V lost 6 bases, J lost 3 bases, and 4 bases stayed unmatched. CDR3 nucleotide sequence: TGTGCTAGTGGATCCGGGACAGACACCGGGGAGCTGTTTTTT. Translation: CASGSGTDTGELFF.

The sample holds many counts of this clonotype. V usage is TRBV7-8 and J usage is TRBJ2-6; tentatively, D is TRBD1 (6 bases). Trimming took 2 bases from V and 0 from J, leaving 8 bases between them. Germline CDR1 and CDR2: SGHVS and FQNEAQ. CDR3 size: 16 residues. CDR3 sequence: CASSLRGTSGANVLTF. CDR3 bases: TGTGCCAGCAGCTTAAGGGGGACCTCTGGGGCCAACGTCCTGACTTTC. Full variable domain (outside the CDR3, taken from reference TRBV7-8 and TRBJ2-6): GAGVSQSPRYKVAKRGQDVALRCDPISGHVSLFWYQQALGQGPEFLTYFQNEAQLDKSGLPSDRFFAERPEGSVSTLKIQRTQQEDSAVYLCASSLRGTSGANVLTFGAGSRLTVL.

This clonotype has only a few counts. This chain uses TRBV7-3 with TRBJ2-1, with TRBD2 matching over 7 bases. This CDR3 is 15 amino acids long. The trim removed 2 bases at V and 4 bases at J, leaving 5 bases unmatched. Germline assignment: CDR1 SGHTA and CDR2 FQGTGA. The CDR3 protein is CASSLETGGYNEQFF. CDR3 bases: TGTGCCAGCAGCTTAGAAACGGGGGGTTACAATGAGCAGTTCTTC.

The chain combines TRBV28 with TRBJ2-7, with TRBD2 matching 13 bases. This CDR3 region has 16 residues. In germline, CDR1 is MDHEN, CDR2 SYDVKM. Trimming took 5 bases from V and 5 from J; bases not matched to a gene: 9. The CDR3 spells CASSPPGLAGLHEQYF. The CDR3 region has the DNA TGTGCCAGCAGTCCGCCGGGACTAGCGGGGCTTCACGAGCAGTACTTC.

This clonotype has a count of ten or more. The chain couples TRBV20-1 to TRBJ1-4; D call uncertain. With 6 bases removed from V and 8 bases from J, the gap between germline ends came to 16 bases. Germline CDR1 DFQATT, CDR2 SNEGSKA (reference sequence). This CDR3 has 13 residues. The CDR3 DNA reads as TGCAGTGCCAACCGAGGACCGACGGAAAAACTGTTTTTT. Translated: CSANRGPTEKLFF.